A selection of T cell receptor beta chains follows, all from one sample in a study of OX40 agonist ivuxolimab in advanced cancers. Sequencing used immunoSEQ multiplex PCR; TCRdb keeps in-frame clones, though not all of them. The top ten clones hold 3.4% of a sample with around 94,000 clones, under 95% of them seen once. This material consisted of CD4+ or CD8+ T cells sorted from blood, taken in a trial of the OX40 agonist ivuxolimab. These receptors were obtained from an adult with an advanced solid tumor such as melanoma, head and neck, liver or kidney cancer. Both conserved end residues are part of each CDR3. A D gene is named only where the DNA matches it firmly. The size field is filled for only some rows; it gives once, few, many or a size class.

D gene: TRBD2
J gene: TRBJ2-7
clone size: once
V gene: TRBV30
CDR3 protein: CAWSVGTSDNEQYF
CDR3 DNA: TGTGCCTGGAGTGTAGGGACTAGTGATAACGAGCAGTACTTC

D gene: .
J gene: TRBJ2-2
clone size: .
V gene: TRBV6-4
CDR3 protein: CASARDASNTGELFF
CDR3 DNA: TGTGCCAGCGCTAGGGACGCCTCCAACACCGGGGAGCTGTTTTTT

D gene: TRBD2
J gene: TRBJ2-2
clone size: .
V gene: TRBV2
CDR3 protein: CASRTSGRNGELFF
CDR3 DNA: TGTGCCAGCAGGACTAGCGGGAGAAACGGGGAGCTGTTTTTT

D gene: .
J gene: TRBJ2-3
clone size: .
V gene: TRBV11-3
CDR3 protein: CASSLRGNPMDTQYF
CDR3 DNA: TGTGCCAGCAGCTTAAGGGGGAATCCAATGGATACGCAGTATTTT

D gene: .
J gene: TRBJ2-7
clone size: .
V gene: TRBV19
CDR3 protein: CASSSTGGSYEQYF
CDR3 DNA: TGTGCCAGTAGTAGCACGGGCGGATCCTACGAGCAGTACTTC

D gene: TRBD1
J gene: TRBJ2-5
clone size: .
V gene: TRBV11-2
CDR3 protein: CASSPTRARGRVLETQYF
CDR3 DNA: TGTGCCAGCAGCCCGACCCGGGCCAGGGGGCGGGTTTTAGAGACCCAGTACTTC

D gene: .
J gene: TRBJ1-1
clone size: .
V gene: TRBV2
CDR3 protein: CASSEGRGWATEAFF
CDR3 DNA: TGTGCCAGCAGTGAGGGCAGGGGATGGGCCACTGAAGCTTTCTTT

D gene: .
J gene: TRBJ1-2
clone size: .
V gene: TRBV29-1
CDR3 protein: CSVVAAAYGYTF
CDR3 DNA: TGCAGCGTTGTGGCGGCCGCCTATGGCTACACCTTC

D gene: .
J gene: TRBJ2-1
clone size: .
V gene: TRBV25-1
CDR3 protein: CASRDGAGYNEQFF
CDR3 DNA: TGTGCCAGCAGGGATGGAGCGGGCTACAATGAGCAGTTCTTC

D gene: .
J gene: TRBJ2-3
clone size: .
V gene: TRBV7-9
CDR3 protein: CASSNRNRALDTQYF
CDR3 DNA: TGTGCCAGCAGCAATCGAAACAGGGCCTTAGATACGCAGTATTTT

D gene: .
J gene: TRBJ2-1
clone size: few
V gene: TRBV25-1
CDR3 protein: CASSGSFERKGSYNEQFF
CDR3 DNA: TGTGCCAGCAGTGGTAGTTTTGAGAGAAAGGGGTCCTACAATGAGCAGTTCTTC

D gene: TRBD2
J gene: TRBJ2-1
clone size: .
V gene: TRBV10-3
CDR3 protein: CAISESRAGGVDEQFF
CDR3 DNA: TGTGCCATCAGTGAGTCACGAGCGGGGGGCGTAGATGAGCAGTTCTTC

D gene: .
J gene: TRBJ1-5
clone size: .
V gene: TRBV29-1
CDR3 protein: CSVDDQPQHF
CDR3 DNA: TGCAGCGTTGATGATCAGCCCCAGCATTTT

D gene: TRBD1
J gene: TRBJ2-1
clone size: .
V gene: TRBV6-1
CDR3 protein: CASSTGTGPNEQFF
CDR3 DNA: TGTGCCAGCAGTACCGGGACAGGGCCCAATGAGCAGTTCTTC

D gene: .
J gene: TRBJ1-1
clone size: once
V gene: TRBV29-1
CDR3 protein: CSVELGAKGNEAFF
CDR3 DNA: TGCAGCGTTGAATTAGGGGCAAAGGGGAATGAAGCTTTCTTT

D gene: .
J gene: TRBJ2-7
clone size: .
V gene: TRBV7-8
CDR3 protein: CASSLVLYDEQYF
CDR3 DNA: TGTGCCAGCAGTCTAGTTTTGTACGACGAGCAGTACTTC

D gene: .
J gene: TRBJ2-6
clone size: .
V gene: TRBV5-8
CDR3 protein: CASSPGHAGANVLTF
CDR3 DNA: TGTGCCAGCAGCCCTGGACACGCGGGGGCCAACGTCCTGACTTTC

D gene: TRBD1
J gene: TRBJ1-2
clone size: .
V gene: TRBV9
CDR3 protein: CASSVAPRTGSHMDYGYTF
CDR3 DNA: TGTGCCAGCAGCGTAGCCCCCCGGACAGGGTCTCATATGGACTATGGCTACACCTTC

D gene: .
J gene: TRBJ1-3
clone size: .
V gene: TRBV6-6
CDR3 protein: CASSYGTARNTIYF
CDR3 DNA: TGTGCCAGCAGTTACGGAACGGCGAGAAACACCATATATTTT

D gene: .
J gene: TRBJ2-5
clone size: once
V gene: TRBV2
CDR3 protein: CASRGIGETQYF
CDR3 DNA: TGTGCCTCTAGGGGGATTGGGGAGACCCAGTACTTC

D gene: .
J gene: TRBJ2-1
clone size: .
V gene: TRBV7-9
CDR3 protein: CASSLKPNEQFF
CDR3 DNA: TGTGCCAGCAGCCTTAAACCGAATGAGCAGTTCTTC

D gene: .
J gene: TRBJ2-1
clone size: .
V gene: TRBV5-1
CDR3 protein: CASSLLGNEQFF
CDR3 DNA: TGCGCCAGCAGCTTGCTGGGTAATGAGCAGTTCTTC

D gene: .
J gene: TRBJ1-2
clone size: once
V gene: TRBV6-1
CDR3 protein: CASSDSWDYGYTF
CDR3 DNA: TGTGCCAGCAGTGACTCTTGGGACTATGGCTACACCTTC

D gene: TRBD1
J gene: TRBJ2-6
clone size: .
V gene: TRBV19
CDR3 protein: CASSTTGYGANVLTF
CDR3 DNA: TGTGCCAGTAGTACGACAGGGTATGGGGCCAACGTCCTGACTTTC

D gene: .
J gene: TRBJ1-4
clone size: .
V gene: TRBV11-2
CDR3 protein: CASSLVPAPTNLNEKLFF
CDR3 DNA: TGTGCCAGCAGCTTAGTTCCGGCTCCGACCAATCTCAATGAAAAACTGTTTTTT

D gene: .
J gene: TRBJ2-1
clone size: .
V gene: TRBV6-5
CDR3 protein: CASTQGGVHNEQFF
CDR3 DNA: TGTGCCAGCACTCAGGGGGGAGTTCACAATGAGCAGTTCTTC

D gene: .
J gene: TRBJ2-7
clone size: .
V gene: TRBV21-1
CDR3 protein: CATKAAVPNLNEQYF
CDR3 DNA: TGTGCCACCAAGGCGGCGGTTCCCAACCTCAACGAGCAGTACTTC

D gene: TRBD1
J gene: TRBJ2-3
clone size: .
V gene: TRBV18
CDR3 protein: CASSHTGGDADTQYF
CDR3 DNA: TGTGCCAGCTCACACACAGGGGGCGACGCAGATACGCAGTATTTT

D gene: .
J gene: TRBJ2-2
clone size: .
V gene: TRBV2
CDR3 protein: CASTGGTGELFF
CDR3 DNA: TGTGCCAGCACCGGGGGCACCGGGGAGCTGTTTTTT

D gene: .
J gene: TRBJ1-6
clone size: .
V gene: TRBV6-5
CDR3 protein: CASSYGGRNSPLHF
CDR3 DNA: TGTGCCAGCAGTTACGGGGGGAGGAATTCACCCCTCCACTTT

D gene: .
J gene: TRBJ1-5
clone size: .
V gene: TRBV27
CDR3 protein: CASRRNTVSNQPQHF
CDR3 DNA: TGTGCCAGTAGGAGAAACACCGTTAGCAATCAGCCCCAGCATTTT

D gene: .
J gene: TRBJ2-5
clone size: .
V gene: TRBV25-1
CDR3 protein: CASSETGGQETQYF
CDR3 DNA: TGTGCCAGCAGTGAAACAGGCGGGCAAGAGACCCAGTACTTC

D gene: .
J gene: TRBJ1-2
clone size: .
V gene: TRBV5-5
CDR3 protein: CASSLADVLNYGYTF
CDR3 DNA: TGTGCCAGCAGCTTGGCGGACGTACTAAACTATGGCTACACCTTC